This TCR beta chain was identified during a study of OX40 agonist ivuxolimab in advanced cancers. Assay: immunoSEQ multiplex PCR; the TCRdb copy retains only in-frame clones and omits some. The sample records about 150,000 clones, 75% to 95% being singletons. This clone was counted a single time. The CDR3 is 15 amino acids. V was trimmed by 10 bases and J by 4 bases, leaving 20 bases between them. The germline V gene encodes CDR1 LNHDA and CDR2 SQIVND (reference sequence). This specimen was CD4+ or CD8+ T cells sorted from blood, taken in a trial of the OX40 agonist ivuxolimab. This rearrangement joins TRBV19 to TRBJ1-5; D is ambiguous. This clonotype was obtained from an adult with an advanced solid tumor such as melanoma, head and neck, liver or kidney cancer. The CDR3 here is CAISEHQGRNQPQHF. The CDR3, as DNA: TGTGCCATTTCAGAGCATCAAGGGCGGAATCAGCCCCAGCATTTT.